This T cell receptor beta chain was found in a study of control samples from healthy donors and cancer patients (dated by TCRdb to 2019 to 2021). Receptors were amplified or captured by the immunoSEQ multiplex PCR assay. TCRdb retrieved this table from immuneACCESS and kept in-frame rearrangements only. Not all clones are present; in checked studies, unresolved V genes account for under half, and no reason is known for the remainder. For this sample the table gives 25,000 to 35,000 clones, of which just under 90% were detected only once. The ten largest account for about 1.6% of the sample. The table lists this clone with a count of one. Its specific antigen is unknown. One base away there is no much larger clone; base qualities are not given. Taken from the germline V gene (reference sequence), the CDR1 and CDR2 loops are MNHEY and SMNVEV. V lost 5 bases and J lost 0 bases; the stretch between them is 9 bases long. Taken from cysteine to phenylalanine, the CDR3 has 14 residues. The read is trimmed to its CDR3 DNA, 42 bases read in frame from base 1.

The sequence joins TRBV27 to TRBJ2-3; there is no confident call for the D gene. The sample was PBMCs. This clonotype was sampled from a woman aged 40-49 years with lung cancer. DNA sequence: TGTGCCAGCAGTCTAGAACTTAGCACAGATACGCAGTATTTT. Translated, this is CASSLELSTDTQYF.